This is a list of T cell receptor beta chains from one sample in a study of patients and donors after allogeneic stem cell transplantation. TCRdb itself ran the RT-PCR reads through MiXCR, one entry per CDR3 protein. The profile shows hundreds of thousands of distinct CDR3 sequences, 16% of them singletons. Material for sequencing was blood, either unsorted or a sorted T cell fraction (not recorded which). The receptors here all came from a human donor who was either an allogeneic HSCT recipient or a stem cell or donor lymphocyte infusion donor (not recorded which). It is not recorded whose cells these are; they may come from a transplant donor. Both conserved end residues are part of each CDR3. D genes are given only for firm matches. Not every row has a clone size; where given, it reads once, few, many or a size class.

V gene: TRBV3-1
D gene: NA
J gene: TRBJ2-7
clone size: NA
CDR3 DNA: TGTGCCAGCAGCCCCAGAATTCCAGCGGGTAGCTCCTACGAGCAGTACTTC
CDR3 protein: CASSPRIPAGSSYEQYF

V gene: TRBV24-1
D gene: NA
J gene: TRBJ1-2
clone size: many
CDR3 DNA: TGTGCCACCAGTGATTTTAAGGGTTGGGGCTACACCTTC
CDR3 protein: CATSDFKGWGYTF

V gene: TRBV12-3/TRBV12-4
D gene: TRBD1
J gene: TRBJ2-2
clone size: NA
CDR3 DNA: TGTGCCAGCAGTCCAGACAGGGGGCTGAAGACCGGGGAGCTGTTTTTT
CDR3 protein: CASSPDRGLKTGELFF

V gene: TRBV7-2
D gene: NA
J gene: TRBJ2-2
clone size: many
CDR3 DNA: TGTGCCAGCAGCTTAAGACAGCGGAACACCGGGGAGCTGTTTTTT
CDR3 protein: CASSLRQRNTGELFF

V gene: TRBV20-1
D gene: NA
J gene: TRBJ2-1
clone size: NA
CDR3 DNA: TGCAGTGCTAGAGAACCCGACAGTCGCAATGACCAGTTCTTC
CDR3 protein: CSAREPDSRNDQFF

V gene: TRBV5-1
D gene: TRBD2
J gene: TRBJ2-7
clone size: few
CDR3 DNA: TGCGCCAGCAGCTTTGGACTAGCGGGATACCACGAGCAGTACTTC
CDR3 protein: CASSFGLAGYHEQYF

V gene: TRBV19
D gene: TRBD1
J gene: TRBJ1-1
clone size: few
CDR3 DNA: TGTGCCAGTAGTATTAGGGGGACAGTTCTCAACACTGAAGCTTTCTTT
CDR3 protein: CASSIRGTVLNTEAFF

V gene: TRBV9
D gene: TRBD2
J gene: TRBJ2-7
clone size: few
CDR3 DNA: TGTGCCAGCGGAAAGGGACTAGCGGGGACCGAGCAGTACTTC
CDR3 protein: CASGKGLAGTEQYF

V gene: TRBV12-3/TRBV12-4
D gene: TRBD2
J gene: TRBJ2-1
clone size: few
CDR3 DNA: TGCGCATCGACTAGCGGGAGTGATGAGCAGTTCTTC
CDR3 protein: CASTSGSDEQFF

V gene: TRBV30
D gene: NA
J gene: TRBJ1-4
clone size: many
CDR3 DNA: TGTGCCTGGAGTGGGGGGAGTAGTGAAAAACTGTTTTTT
CDR3 protein: CAWSGGSSEKLFF

V gene: TRBV7-6
D gene: NA
J gene: TRBJ2-7
clone size: NA
CDR3 DNA: TGTGCCAGCAGCTTAGAGGCGGGTGAGGGCGAGCAGTACTTC
CDR3 protein: CASSLEAGEGEQYF

V gene: TRBV15
D gene: NA
J gene: TRBJ2-7
clone size: NA
CDR3 DNA: TGTGCCACCAGCAGAGATCTTGGGACCGCAAACTACGAGCAGTACTTC
CDR3 protein: CATSRDLGTANYEQYF

V gene: TRBV11-2
D gene: TRBD1
J gene: TRBJ2-1
clone size: NA
CDR3 DNA: TGTGCCAGCAGCATTTCAGGGGGTATTGAGCAGTTCTTC
CDR3 protein: CASSISGGIEQFF

V gene: TRBV7-9
D gene: NA
J gene: TRBJ2-5
clone size: few
CDR3 DNA: TGTGCCAGCAGCTACCCTACAGGACCGCGTCAAGAGACCCAGTACTTC
CDR3 protein: CASSYPTGPRQETQYF

V gene: TRBV20-1
D gene: NA
J gene: TRBJ1-5
clone size: NA
CDR3 DNA: TGCAGTGCTAGAGACGGCAGCCCCACACAGCCCCAGCATTTT
CDR3 protein: CSARDGSPTQPQHF

V gene: TRBV20-1
D gene: NA
J gene: TRBJ1-1
clone size: NA
CDR3 DNA: TGCAGTGCTCCGAAAAAAAACACTGAAGCTTTCTTT
CDR3 protein: CSAPKKNTEAFF

V gene: TRBV6-5
D gene: NA
J gene: TRBJ1-1
clone size: NA
CDR3 DNA: TGTGCCAGCAGTTACTCGAGGCTAGGGAAGGTTGAAGCTTTCTTT
CDR3 protein: CASSYSRLGKVEAFF

V gene: TRBV29-1
D gene: TRBD2
J gene: TRBJ2-7
clone size: NA
CDR3 DNA: TGCAGCGTTGAAGAGGAAGGGACTACCATGGAGGGCGGCTCCGAGCAGTACTTC
CDR3 protein: CSVEEEGTTMEGGSEQYF

V gene: TRBV12-3/TRBV12-4
D gene: NA
J gene: TRBJ2-3
clone size: NA
CDR3 DNA: TGTGCCAGCAGTCTCCAACCGCTCCGCCTGCAGTATTTT
CDR3 protein: CASSLQPLRLQYF

V gene: TRBV12-3/TRBV12-4
D gene: NA
J gene: TRBJ1-2
clone size: NA
CDR3 DNA: TGTGCCAGCAGTGACAACCGTGGAAGCGGCTACACCTTC
CDR3 protein: CASSDNRGSGYTF

V gene: TRBV4-1
D gene: NA
J gene: TRBJ2-7
clone size: NA
CDR3 DNA: TGCGCCAGCAGCCAAGAAATGGGGGGCGGCGGCTCCTACGAGCAGTACTTC
CDR3 protein: CASSQEMGGGGSYEQYF

V gene: TRBV13
D gene: NA
J gene: TRBJ1-2
clone size: few
CDR3 DNA: TGTGCCAGCAGCTTAGAGGGGGGCGCAGACTATGGCTACACCTTC
CDR3 protein: CASSLEGGADYGYTF

V gene: TRBV20-1
D gene: NA
J gene: TRBJ2-1
clone size: few
CDR3 DNA: TGCAGTGCTAGAGGGCCCTACCAGCACTTGTACAATGAGCAGTTCTTC
CDR3 protein: CSARGPYQHLYNEQFF